This TCR beta chain emerged from a study of OX40 agonist ivuxolimab in advanced cancers. Overall study: Each dose-escalation patient presented with hepatocellular carcinoma, melanoma, renal cell or head and neck cancer. The study, taken as a whole, reports: Expanded clones tended on average to be more numerous among CD8+ T cells than CD4+. Not determined was the antigen specificity of the expanded peripheral T cells. Clones of CD4+ and CD8+ blood T cells grew by week 6 at doses of 0.1 to 3.0 mg/kg.

The CDR3 contains 15 residues. Germline lookup yields CDR1 MGHRA and CDR2 YSYEKL. The J segment lost 5 bases and the V segment lost 0 bases, leaving 4 bases of the junction unmatched. Using immunoSEQ multiplex PCR, the repertoire was profiled, and TCRdb retains in-frame clones only, with some absent. The sample contains around 50,000 clones, 80% to 90% of which appear only once. Note on this clone: The antigen is undetermined.

This specimen was CD4+ or CD8+ T cells sorted from blood, taken in a trial of the OX40 agonist ivuxolimab. The genes are TRBV4-1 and TRBJ1-5, with 7 bases that match TRBD1. The TCR comes from an adult with an advanced solid tumor such as melanoma, head and neck, liver or kidney cancer. CDR3 nucleotides: TGCGCCAGCAGCCAAGATCCAGGGGGGGATCAGCCCCAGCATTTT. Encoded protein: CASSQDPGGDQPQHF.